These T cell receptor beta chains were read from a single sample in a study of cytomegalovirus exposure and HLA in healthy donors. The table came from immunoSEQ multiplex PCR; TCRdb's copy has only in-frame clones and leaves some out. The sample gives about 200,000 clones, 82% of which show up once; roughly 0.1% is in the top ten. Sequenced input: PBMCs. Receptors originate from a boy aged 2 to 9 in good health and CMV-seronegative. The CDR3 runs from the conserved cysteine through the conserved F or W. D genes are given only for firm matches. For some rows the clone size is stated as once, few or many, or as a class when expanded; others skip it.

d_call j_call v_call clone_size cdr3_aa cdr3_nt
- TRBJ1-2 TRBV18 - CASSPREQDYGYTF TGTGCCAGCTCACCAAGGGAACAGGACTATGGCTACACCTTC
- TRBJ1-2 TRBV6-6 few CASSSPAGGATYGYTF TGTGCCAGCAGTTCCCCTGCGGGGGGAGCCACCTATGGCTACACCTTC
- TRBJ2-5 TRBV5-1 - CASSLSGGIGETQYF TGCGCCAGCAGCTTGTCGGGGGGCATAGGGGAGACCCAGTACTTC
TRBD2 TRBJ2-3 TRBV7-2 - CASSPLLAGGRDTQYF TGTGCCAGCAGCCCCCTGCTAGCGGGGGGGCGTGATACGCAGTATTTT
- TRBJ2-2 TRBV4-3 - CASSPLGQGGSGELFF TGCGCCAGCAGCCCCCTCGGCCAGGGTGGGTCCGGGGAGCTGTTTTTT
TRBD1 TRBJ2-7 TRBV7-9 few CASSPGTGGPYEQYF TGTGCCAGCAGCCCCGGGACAGGGGGCCCCTACGAGCAGTACTTC
TRBD2 TRBJ2-1 TRBV18 - CASSRGGSYNEQFF TGTGCCAGCTCACGGGGGGGAAGCTACAATGAGCAGTTCTTC
- TRBJ2-4 TRBV6-5 - CASRPRVRQGIQYF TGTGCCAGCAGACCCCGGGTCCGCCAGGGCATTCAGTACTTC
TRBD1 TRBJ1-2 TRBV4-3 - CASSQDDRGNYGYTF TGCGCCAGCAGCCAAGATGACAGGGGAAACTATGGCTACACCTTC
- TRBJ2-5 TRBV5-1 - CASSLQRGQETQYF TGCGCCAGCAGCTTGCAACGGGGGCAAGAGACCCAGTACTTC
- TRBJ2-2 TRBV2 - CASSVHKNTGELFF TGTGCCAGCAGTGTACACAAGAACACCGGGGAGCTGTTTTTT
TRBD1 TRBJ2-6 TRBV19 - CASTGGQASLWANVLTF TGTGCCAGTACCGGCGGACAGGCGTCTCTGTGGGCCAACGTCCTGACTTTC
TRBD1 TRBJ2-7 TRBV6-1 few CASTGTGPSYEQYF TGTGCCAGCACCGGGACAGGGCCCTCCTACGAGCAGTACTTC
TRBD1 TRBJ2-7 TRBV27 - CASSLDRGYEQYF TGTGCCAGCAGTTTAGACAGGGGCTACGAGCAGTACTTC
- TRBJ2-7 TRBV2 - CASSDPVQGPYEQYF TGTGCCAGCAGTGATCCCGTACAGGGTCCCTACGAGCAGTACTTC
TRBD2 TRBJ2-7 TRBV4-2 - CASSQDLAGGSEQYF TGTGCCAGCAGCCAAGACCTAGCGGGGGGTTCCGAGCAGTACTTC
- TRBJ1-2 TRBV7-9 few CASSLAPGGTDF TGTGCCAGCAGCTTGGCCCCGGGAGGGACCGACTTC
TRBD1 TRBJ1-2 TRBV27 - CASRANRGREYGYTF TGTGCCAGCAGGGCAAACAGGGGTAGGGAATATGGCTACACCTTC
TRBD2 TRBJ2-1 TRBV19 few CASAPRLAGTYNEQFF TGTGCCAGTGCTCCCCGACTAGCGGGGACATACAATGAGCAGTTCTTC
TRBD1 TRBJ1-4 TRBV5-8 - CASSPGDRDHEKLFF TGTGCCAGCAGCCCGGGGGACAGGGACCATGAAAAACTGTTTTTT
- TRBJ2-3 TRBV6-5 - CASRTLQGTDTQYF TGTGCCAGCAGGACCTTACAGGGAACAGATACGCAGTATTTT
- TRBJ1-1 TRBV7-2 - CASSLRGRDTEAFF TGTGCCAGCAGCTTACGGGGGAGGGACACTGAAGCTTTCTTT
- TRBJ1-1 TRBV6-6 - CASSSYQGQNTEAFF TGTGCCAGCAGTTCTTACCAGGGACAGAACACTGAAGCTTTCTTT
TRBD2 TRBJ2-3 TRBV2 - CASSEWRGGDTQYF TGTGCCAGCAGTGAATGGCGGGGGGGAGATACGCAGTATTTT
TRBD2 TRBJ2-7 TRBV11-2 - CASSLPAGTSGDYEQYF TGTGCCAGCAGCTTACCGGCGGGGACTAGCGGGGATTACGAGCAGTACTTC
TRBD2 TRBJ2-7 TRBV30 - CAWTNAGGAGYEQYF TGTGCCTGGACTAACGCGGGGGGCGCGGGCTACGAGCAGTACTTC
- TRBJ1-1 TRBV9 - CASSAEKNTEAFF TGTGCCAGCAGCGCGGAGAAGAACACTGAAGCTTTCTTT
TRBD2 TRBJ2-2 TRBV5-1 - CASSLRLAGGPGTGELFF TGCGCCAGCAGCTTGAGACTAGCGGGGGGGCCCGGCACCGGGGAGCTGTTTTTT
- TRBJ2-1 TRBV5-6 - CASSLGQVPYNEQFF TGTGCCAGCAGCTTGGGGCAGGTACCCTACAATGAGCAGTTCTTC
- TRBJ2-3 TRBV7-2 once CASSLRRSTDTQYF TGTGCCAGCAGCTTACGTAGAAGCACAGATACGCAGTATTTT
TRBD2 TRBJ2-2 TRBV7-2 - CASSSRLAGGLRGTGELFF TGTGCCAGCAGCTCAAGACTAGCGGGGGGCCTCCGAGGAACCGGGGAGCTGTTTTTT
- TRBJ1-1 TRBV29-1 once CSVVRPSGIRTEAFF TGCAGCGTTGTACGCCCCTCGGGGATTAGGACTGAAGCTTTCTTT
TRBD1 TRBJ2-2 TRBV4-3 - CASSQQQGGRELFF TGCGCCAGCAGCCAACAACAGGGGGGCAGGGAGCTGTTTTTT
- TRBJ2-7 TRBV6-1 - CASSPRGDGYEQYF TGTGCCAGCAGTCCCCGGGGTGATGGTTACGAGCAGTACTTC
TRBD1 TRBJ2-2 TRBV13 - CASSLRRQGPGELFF TGTGCCAGCAGCTTACGCAGACAGGGGCCCGGGGAGCTGTTTTTT
TRBD1 TRBJ2-7 TRBV11-1 - CASSSSTGSYEQYF TGTGCCAGCAGCTCTTCGACAGGGTCCTACGAGCAGTACTTC
TRBD1 TRBJ1-1 TRBV30 - CAGRHRGTGSNTEAFF TGTGCCGGTAGACACCGAGGGACAGGGTCGAACACTGAAGCTTTCTTT
- TRBJ2-7 TRBV19 - CATAPRGSNYEQYF TGTGCCACCGCCCCCAGGGGTTCCAACTACGAGCAGTACTTC
- TRBJ2-1 TRBV30 once CAWSVPGRSEQFF TGTGCCTGGAGTGTTCCTGGGCGAAGTGAGCAGTTCTTC
TRBD2 TRBJ2-1 TRBV18 - CASSTTSGGGFF TGTGCCAGCTCAACTACTAGCGGTGGGGGTTTCTTC
TRBD2 TRBJ2-7 TRBV11-2 - CASSRLTSPGWTYEQYF TGTGCCAGCAGCCGTCTGACTAGCCCGGGGTGGACCTACGAGCAGTACTTC
- TRBJ2-3 TRBV9 - CASSVGGGSDTQYF TGTGCCAGCAGCGTAGGGGGGGGCAGCGATACGCAGTATTTT
- TRBJ2-3 TRBV27 once CASSFRVTDTQYF TGTGCCAGCAGTTTTAGAGTCACAGATACGCAGTATTTT
- TRBJ1-3 TRBV5-4 - CASSLLGRGNTIYF TGTGCCAGCAGCTTGCTAGGGAGAGGAAACACCATATATTTT
- TRBJ2-1 TRBV7-2 - CASSLNGGNTNEQFF TGTGCCAGCAGCTTAAACGGGGGAAACACAAATGAGCAGTTCTTC
TRBD1 TRBJ1-6 TRBV4-2 once CASSQDRDSRNSPLHF TGTGCCAGCAGCCAAGATCGGGACAGCAGAAATTCACCCCTCCACTTT
TRBD2 TRBJ2-7 TRBV29-1 - CSARAGGFHEQYF TGCAGCGCCCGGGCGGGGGGGTTTCACGAGCAGTACTTC